This T cell receptor beta chain was sequenced in a study of blood T cell repertoires in COVID-19 (dated by TCRdb to the early 2020s). Looking at the study overall: Samples covering the acute and convalescent phases of COVID-19 were provided by collaborators in the United States, Italy and Spain. The repertoires were released in a freely available public database meant as a resource for research on the immune response to SARS-CoV-2. Subjects who had been exposed to COVID-19, were actively infected with it, or had recovered from it provided the deeply sampled blood TCRbeta repertoires that made up the dataset. The samples were drawn from the first 160 participants of the ongoing ImmuneRACE study and from 1,254 subjects provided by 6 global collaborators. Where available, HLA class I and class II types were taken from metadata supplied by the sample provider and were not determined by assay-based typing. Sample metadata almost always included a de-identified subject ID, COVID-19 status, age in years and sex. The material from the prospective study consisted of cDNA or gDNA derived from T cells, B-cell-depleted T cells, or PBMCs. Overall study outcomes, separate from this receptor: The quantity of clinical and demographic metadata differed by source and by participant and was supplied without curation.

Details on this clone: Its target antigen remains unknown. There are no base qualities to consult, and no much larger clone falls within one base.

CDR1 and CDR2 are read off the germline V gene as SGHTA and FQGTGA. Trimming takes 7 bases off V and 5 bases off J; junction bases not matched to a gene: 11. The CDR3 spans 15 residues, from the cysteine through the phenylalanine. Only CDR3 DNA is held: 45 bases, read in frame from base 1. TCRbeta CDR3 regions were amplified from genomic DNA by means of the immunoSEQ Assay, a bias-controlled multiplex PCR. The published analysis was carried out like this. Within the assay, amplification of reference gene primers was used to estimate how many nucleated cells each sample contained. To quantify the absolute abundance of each unique TCRbeta CDR3 rearrangement, sequence reads were collapsed and filtered. For each sample, productive Simpson clonality was calculated by taking the square root of Simpson's diversity index across productive rearrangements. This immuneACCESS table, as held by TCRdb, lists in-frame sequences with V and J called but not all clones. Of the missing ones, under half trace to an unresolved V gene in checked studies; the others have no known cause. V and J calls and clone size come straight from that table; D and trimming were deduced from the DNA. This sample holds some 100,000 clones; around 85% were observed only once. The top ten clones comprise around 15% of the sample.

The collaborating institutions used their own protocols to collect whole blood in K2EDTA tubes. Collaborator samples were shipped for TCRbeta analysis as frozen whole blood, isolated PBMCs, or DNA extracted from either sample type. The receptor comes from a man between 50 and 59 years old with active or convalescent COVID-19. The chain was built from TRBV7-3 and TRBJ2-1; TRBD1 aligns with 7 central bases. Material: peripheral blood. At the DNA level, the sequence is TGTGCCAGCACCTCTCTGGGACAGCCTAACAATGAGCAGTTCTTC. This gives the protein CASTSLGQPNNEQFF. With the portions outside the CDR3 filled from the reference TRBV7-3 and TRBJ2-1 genes, the complete variable region becomes GAGVSQTPSNKVTEKGKYVELRCDPISGHTALYWYRQSLGQGPEFLIYFQGTGAADDSGLPNDRFFAVRPEGSVSTLKIQRTERGDSAVYLCASTSLGQPNNEQFFGPGTRLTVL.